Below are 32 T cell receptor beta chains sequenced from a single sample in a study of tumor and adjacent non-tumor tissue in lung cancer. A modified ARM-PCR protocol with three rounds of nested PCR amplified TCRbeta. Each CDR3 protein is one row after TCRdb ran MiXCR on the multiplex PCR reads. In the table there are 100,000 to 150,000 distinct CDR3 sequences, roughly 67% of which are singletons. RNA was extracted from bulk tissue without any cell sorting. Material: lung tumor tissue. The origin of the receptors is a man aged 25-45 years with non-small cell lung cancer.

With respect to this clonotype: One end of the junction varies from germline; a read error may be responsible. CDR3 DNA: TGTGCCTGCAGCGAAAGGGACAGGGGGGGTCAGCCCCAGCATTTT. Encoded protein: CACSERDRGGQPQHF. This sequence joins TRBV12-3 or TRBV12-4 and TRBJ1-5, with TRBD1 matching over 11 bases. The CDR3 runs to 15 residues.

Concerning this clonotype: Sequence at one end of the junction differs from germline and may be a read error. The chain joins TRBV4-2 to TRBJ2-1, with 9 bases identical to TRBD2. Germline V gives CDR1 LGHNA, CDR2 YNFKEQ. This CDR3 has 17 residues. CDR3 nucleotide sequence: TGTGGCAGCAGCCAAACCCCCTTAGCGGGAGCCTGCAATGAGCAGTTCTTC. This codes for CGSSQTPLAGACNEQFF.

This clonotype was picked up a small number of times. A read error is possible here, since a much larger clone lies one base away. The V and J genes are TRBV11-2 and TRBJ2-3; 8 bases line up with TRBD2. Germline V gene data show CDR1 as SGHAT and CDR2 as FQNNGV. The CDR3 sequence is 16 residues long. CDR3 in DNA: TGTACCAGCAGCGCCCTAGCGGGTGGGGGCACAGATACGCAGTATTTT. Translated: CTSSALAGGGTDTQYF.

This clonotype showed up many times. The rearrangement joins TRBV29-1 to TRBJ2-7; TRBD1 is a possible D gene (5 bases). CDR1 is SQVTM and CDR2 is ANQGSEA in the germline V gene. CDR3 length: 13 residues. Trimming stripped 7 bases from V and 4 bases from J, with 17 bases between. As DNA, the CDR3 is TGCAGCGCTGCCCCAGGGTCAGGGTACGAGCAGTACTTC. The encoded protein is CSAAPGSGYEQYF.

Worth noting for this clonotype: One end of the junction fails to match germline, which may point to a read error. The V and J genes are TRBV12-3 or TRBV12-4 and TRBJ2-7; D possibly corresponds to TRBD2 (6 bases). This CDR3 is built from 15 residues. The CDR3 DNA reads TGTGCCAGCAATTTAGGAGGGACGGGCCCCTACGAGCAGTACTTC. It translates to CASNLGGTGPYEQYF.

To note about this clonotype: As the CDR3 is not closed by the conserved phenylalanine or tryptophan, this likely results from a read error. The genes are TRBV29-1 and TRBJ1-1; 7 nucleotides agree with TRBD1. Per germline, CDR1 SQVTM and CDR2 ANQGSEA. This CDR3 is 14 amino acids long. Here the CDR3 reads CGVSPDRMNIEAFL. The CDR3 DNA follows: TGCGGCGTTTCGCCGGACAGGATGAACATTGAAGCTTTCCTT.

This clonotype was found a few times. Since a much larger clone is just one base distant, this may be a read error. The chain combines TRBV7-9 with TRBJ1-2; D is perhaps TRBD1 (5 bases). From germline, CDR1 is SEHNR and CDR2 FQNEAQ (reference sequence). This CDR3 spans 13 amino acids. The CDR3 sequence is CVSSPREGHGYTF. CDR3 nucleotides: TGTGTCAGCAGCCCACGGGAGGGGCATGGCTACACCTTC.

Remarks on this clonotype: At one boundary the junction diverges from the germline segment, which might be a read error. The chain recombines TRBV20-1 with TRBJ2-3, with a possible D match to TRBD2 (5 bases). The CDR3 is 13 amino acids. The germline V gene encodes CDR1 DFQATT and CDR2 SNEGSKA (reference sequence). CDR3 in DNA: TGCATTGCCGACCCACGGGGTTTGGATACACAGTATTTT. Its protein is CIADPRGLDTQYF.

The chain is built from TRBV11-3 and TRBJ2-5, with D perhaps matching TRBD2 (5 bases). Germline values: CDR1 SGHNT, CDR2 YENEEA. Trimming removed 3 bases from V and 2 bases from J, with 7 bases in between. The CDR3 sequence is 13 residues long. The CDR3 nucleotides are TGTGCCAGCAGCTTGAGGACTCAAGAGACCCAGTACTTC. It yields the protein CASSLRTQETQYF. The whole variable domain, filled in from reference TRBV11-3 and TRBJ2-5, reads EAGVVQSPRYKIIEKKQPVAFWCNPISGHNTLYWYLQNLGQGPELLIRYENEEAVDDSQLPKDRFSAERLKGVDSTLKIQPAELGDSAVYLCASSLRTQETQYFGPGTRLLVL.

On this clonotype: The CDR3 does not close with the conserved phenylalanine or tryptophan, likely indicating a read error. The genes are TRBV20-1 and TRBJ1-5, with D unclear. The ends were cut back, 0 bases at V and 4 bases at J, with 19 bases in the middle. The CDR3 extends over 17 amino acids. CDR1 and CDR2 (germline): DFQATT, SNEGSKA (reference sequence). The chain's CDR3 is CSARDLSPKVMNQPQHI. The CDR3 bases are TGCAGTGCTAGAGATCTCTCCCCGAAAGTAATGAATCAGCCCCAGCATATT.

This clonotype was recorded at least ten times. V usage is TRBV20-1 and J usage is TRBJ2-5; D may be TRBD1 or TRBD2 (5 bases each). Germline V CDR1 and CDR2: DFQATT, SNEGSKA (reference sequence). The V and J ends lost 0 bases and 5 bases respectively, with 16 bases between them. This CDR3 has 15 residues. DNA for the CDR3: TGCAGTGCTAGAGACCTAACCGGGACGCCGGAGACCCAGTACTTC. This encodes CSARDLTGTPETQYF.

The table lists this clonotype with a count of one. Sequence at one end of the junction differs from germline and may be a read error. The CDR3 loop reads CASSQDSTSRGNEQFF. The CDR3 DNA reads as TGTGCCAGCAGTCAAGATTCTACTTCCCGGGGGAATGAGCAGTTCTTC. This chain uses TRBV4-2 with TRBJ2-1; a weak D match, TRBD2 (6 bases). This CDR3 has 16 residues. Germline lookup yields CDR1 LGHNA and CDR2 YNFKEQ.

Regarding this clonotype: This could be a read error, since a much larger clone is one nucleotide away. The chain links TRBV20-1 to TRBJ1-5; D is undetermined. The CDR3 is 14 residues long. V was shortened by 0 bases and J by 2 bases, with 8 bases between the two germline ends. Per germline, CDR1 DFQATT and CDR2 SNEGSKA (reference sequence). The CDR3 DNA reads TGCAGTGCTAGAGAGCGAATAGGCAATCAGCCCCAGCATTTT. Protein sequence: CSARERIGNQPQHF.

Note on this clonotype: This is likely a read error, given that the CDR3 carries no conserved phenylalanine or tryptophan at its end. The chain recombines TRBV6-2 or TRBV6-3 with TRBJ2-1; D is ambiguous. Per germline, CDR1 MNHEY and CDR2 SVGEGT. Trimming removed 9 bases from V and 6 bases from J, with 15 bases in between. CDR3 length: 13 amino acids. The CDR3 sequence is CASSLLSPNEQFI. CDR3 in DNA: TGTGCCAGTAGTCTACTTAGCCCCAATGAGCAGTTCATC.

As regards this clonotype: The junction differs from germline at one of its ends, possibly a read error. The chain carries TRBV4-3 and TRBJ1-6; D gene uncertain. The length of the CDR3 is 14 residues. Germline V gene sequence: CDR1 LGHNA, CDR2 YSLEER. The CDR3 protein is CASSQEIRNSSLHF. In DNA, the CDR3 is TGCGCCAGCAGCCAAGAAATTAGAAATTCATCCCTGCACTTT.

Details on this clonotype: An end of the junction differs from the germline gene, which may be a read error. The chain couples TRBV20-1 to TRBJ2-1, with 8 bases fitting TRBD2. In germline, CDR1 is DFQATT, CDR2 SNEGSKA (reference sequence). The CDR3 consists of 16 residues. The CDR3 DNA reads as TGCAGTGTTCAGATTAGCGGGAAAAGGACCTACAATGAGCAGTCCTTC. The encoded protein is CSVQISGKRTYNEQSF.

As to this clonotype: A much larger clonotype is one base distant, so this may be a read error. The V call is TRBV7-8, the J call TRBJ2-7; no clear D gene. Germline V lookup: CDR1 SGHVS, CDR2 FQNEAQ. Trimming stripped 5 bases from V and 4 bases from J, with 12 bases between. This CDR3 has 13 residues. CDR3 nucleotides: TGTGCCAGCAGCATAGGGTCAGGTTACGAGCAGTACTTC. It specifies CASSIGSGYEQYF.

With regard to this clonotype: A much bigger clone sits one base away, suggesting this may be a read error. The CDR3 carries no conserved terminal phenylalanine or tryptophan, so it likely arises from a read error. The rearrangement joins TRBV12-3 or TRBV12-4 to TRBJ2-2; 7 bases are a match to TRBD1. CDR3 size: 14 residues. With 10 bases clipped from V and 4 bases from J, the junction kept 9 bases outside the gene matches. Here the CDR3 DNA reads TGTGCCATGCGGAAGGGGGCCGGCACCGGGGAGCTGTTTTCT. It encodes CAMRKGAGTGELFS.

Note on this clonotype: This likely comes from a read error, as the CDR3 has no conserved phenylalanine or tryptophan at its end. This CDR3 is CASSHSGGGYTL. The DNA of the CDR3 is TGTGCCAGCAGCCATTCCGGGGGTGGCTACACCTTA. The chain uses TRBV11-3 and TRBJ1-2, with TRBD1 as a possible D gene (5 bases). CDR1 SGHNT and CDR2 YENEEA come from the germline V gene. Trimming removed 5 bases from V and 7 bases from J, with 11 bases in between. This CDR3 spans 12 amino acids.

Remarks on this clonotype: A clone one base away is much larger, so this may be a read error. J is TRBJ1-1 and V is TRBV5-5; 7 bases are a match to TRBD1. After removal of 3 bases from V and 5 bases from J, the junction contained 4 bases not matched to a gene. The CDR3 is 13 residues long. Germline CDR1 reads SGHKS; CDR2 reads YYEKEE (reference sequence). The CDR3 bases are TGTGCCAGCAGCTGGTTACAGGGGACTGAAGCTTTCTTT. Amino acid sequence: CASSWLQGTEAFF.

In this sample, this clonotype turned up a few times. This may arise from a read error, as a much more abundant clone is one base away. In this CDR3 the conserved last residue, phenylalanine or tryptophan, is missing, so a read error is likely. The V call is TRBV20-1, the J call TRBJ2-5; D gene unclear. Germline values: CDR1 DFQATT, CDR2 SNEGSKA (reference sequence). CDR3 length: 12 amino acids. Deletions cut 0 bases from V and 7 bases from J, with 9 bases between. The CDR3 DNA sequence: TGCAGTGCTAGAGATCGGCAGCTGACCCAGTACCTC. Its translation is CSARDRQLTQYL.

Concerning this clonotype itself: A read error may produce the germline difference seen at one junction end. V gene TRBV12-3 or TRBV12-4 combines with J gene TRBJ1-1, with 8 bases fitting TRBD1. The CDR3 has 14 amino acids. The CDR3 DNA reads as TGTGTCAGCAGGCGCAGGGGGCGGAAGACTGAGGCTTTCTTT. Translation: CVSRRRGRKTEAFF.

Concerning this clonotype itself: One end of the junction does not line up with germline, which may come from a read error. The V gene is TRBV30, the J gene TRBJ2-7, with a weak D call TRBD2 (5 bases). CDR3 length equals 12 residues. Germline-derived CDR1 and CDR2 are GTSNPN and SVGIG (reference sequence). CDR3 nucleotides: TGTGCCTGTTCGCCCGGGATCCACGAGCAATACTTC. Its translation is CACSPGIHEQYF.

For this clonotype: Germline is not matched at one junction end, which may reflect a read error. This chain joins TRBV4-3 and TRBJ1-1, with D maybe TRBD1 (5 bases). This CDR3 has 15 amino acids. Germline CDR1 is LGHNA and CDR2 is YSLEER. CDR3 DNA sequence: TGTGCCAGCAGCCGCGTGAACGGGGACCGGATCGAACCTTTCTTT. This sequence encodes CASSRVNGDRIEPFF.

The chain links TRBV7-8 to TRBJ1-3, with D hard to call. V was pared by 0 bases and J by 2 bases, with 8 bases between. This CDR3 comprises 15 residues. Germline values: CDR1 SGHVS, CDR2 FQNEAQ. The CDR3 nucleotides read TGTGCCAGCAGCTTAGCAGGGATAGCTGGAAACACCATATATTTT. Its protein is CASSLAGIAGNTIYF.

This clonotype was counted ten times or more. The chain links TRBV6-5 to TRBJ2-5; 7 nucleotides agree with TRBD2. Germline assignment: CDR1 MNHEY and CDR2 SVGAGI. CDR3 length: 13 residues. J lost 7 bases, V lost 4 bases, and 6 bases had no gene match. The CDR3 protein is CASSWDGEGTQYF. CDR3 nucleotide sequence: TGTGCCAGCAGTTGGGACGGGGAGGGGACCCAGTACTTC.

Turning to this clonotype: One end of the junction does not line up with germline, which may come from a read error. The V gene is TRBV29-1, the J gene TRBJ2-3; 7 bases line up with TRBD2. CDR3 length: 14 amino acids. Per the germline V gene, CDR1 is SQVTM and CDR2 is ANQGSEA. The CDR3, as DNA: TGCAGTGTTGGCGAGGGAGGGCCACTCGATACGCGGTATTTT. Residues: CSVGEGGPLDTRYF.

Turning to this clonotype: One junction end disagrees with the germline gene, perhaps due to a read error. This chain's CDR3 is CASSRDLGSNRPQHF. In DNA, the CDR3 is TGCGCCAGCAGCCGAGATCTAGGAAGCAATCGGCCCCAGCATTTT. The V and J genes are TRBV4-1 and TRBJ1-5; D call uncertain. The CDR3 consists of 15 residues. The germline V gene encodes CDR1 MGHRA and CDR2 YSYEKL.

A word on this clonotype: A much larger clone lies one base from this, so it may be a read error. The chain links TRBV12-3 or TRBV12-4 to TRBJ2-1; D not certain. The V and J ends lost 5 bases and 6 bases respectively, with 8 bases between them. The CDR3 loop spans 12 amino acids. The CDR3 sequence is CASSRVVNEQFF. The CDR3 DNA reads as TGTGCCAGCAGTCGCGTAGTCAATGAGCAGTTCTTC.

Comment on this clonotype: A read error may produce the germline difference seen at one junction end. V gene TRBV11-2 combines with J gene TRBJ2-7, with no clear D. Looked up from germline, CDR1 is SGHAT and CDR2 is FQNNGV. The CDR3 has 13 residues. CDR3 DNA: TGCGCCAGCAGCTCCCAATCCGGCTACGATCAGTACTTC. It specifies CASSSQSGYDQYF.

This clonotype was seen ten or more times. This chain connects TRBV20-1 to TRBJ2-1, with 10 bases identical to TRBD2. Germline assignment: CDR1 DFQATT and CDR2 SNEGSKA (reference sequence). Trimming cost V 6 bases and J 5 bases; bases outside gene matches: 16. The CDR3 is made up of 17 amino acids. Here the CDR3 reads CSAHGLAATGGDNEQFF. CDR3 coding DNA: TGCAGTGCCCATGGACTAGCGGCTACGGGAGGTGACAATGAGCAGTTCTTC.

At least ten counts were recorded for this clonotype. The gene calls are TRBV4-1 and TRBJ1-6; a possible D gene is TRBD1 (5 bases). The CDR3 is made up of 16 amino acids. Between the trimmed V and J ends, which lost 0 bases and 6 bases, there was a span of 12 bases. CDR1 is MGHRA and CDR2 is YSYEKL in the germline V gene. The CDR3 DNA reads as TGCGCCAGCAGCCAAGAAGTTCGCAGGGTTAATTCACCCCTCCACTTT. This sequence encodes CASSQEVRRVNSPLHF.